The text below deals with one T cell receptor (beta chain). Its antigen remains unidentified. No base qualities exist here, and no much larger clone lies one base off it. Libraries were prepared through the immunoSEQ multiplex PCR assay. From the authors' description of their analysis: A statistical classification framework was built to diagnose cytomegalovirus status from the catalog of TCR beta chain sequences. This is the immuneACCESS table as TCRdb keeps it, with only in-frame sequences that have V and J called. A part of the clones is gone; compared with another copy, unresolved V genes explain less than half, and the rest is unexplained. The V and J calls and clone size were taken over from that table, and D and trimming were inferred from the DNA. This sample is represented by 260,000 or so clones; about nine tenths of them were singletons. The ten largest account for 3.1% of the sample. Reading from cysteine to phenylalanine, the CDR3 counts 18 amino acids. Only CDR3 DNA is held: 54 bases, read in frame from base 1. Trimming removed 1 base from V and 3 bases from J; the gene matches leave 9 bases unexplained. CDR1 and CDR2 are read off the germline V gene as SGHVS and FQNEAQ.

This specimen comes from a study of cytomegalovirus exposure and HLA in healthy donors (dated by TCRdb to between 2016 and 2019). Some background on the complete study: The 500 to 800 repertoires of the first cohort and the roughly 120 validation repertoires were produced on the same platform, according to a later analysis. The study was designed to test whether signatures of past pathogen exposure could be identified by cataloging public T cell receptors. Along with the approximately 600-subject first cohort, a separate validation cohort of around 120 different subjects was used. To predict cytomegalovirus infection status, the study combined high-throughput TCR immunosequencing, statistical association of individual TCRs with disease status, and machine learning. The paper as a whole reports these results and caveats: While some public TCRs were present in many individuals, most TCR sequences turned up only very rarely across donors. Of the cluster scores, 85% to 95% were above 0 in a later analysis, which found that TCRs clustered in the first cohort also tended to co-occur in the 130 or so validation repertoires. In vitro tests confirmed that a few of the cytomegalovirus-associated TCR beta chains recognize cytomegalovirus antigens. In the study, about 150 TCR beta chains were listed as associated with cytomegalovirus. According to the authors, the approach could potentially be generalized to other disease states and immunological phenotypes. In both the original and validation cohorts, the classifier was reported to diagnose cytomegalovirus status with high specificity and sensitivity. A later analysis had no HLA typing for the validation cohort, so co-occurrence there was scored across all 130 or so repertoires.

Separate from the roughly 660-subject first cohort, the validation cohort of about 130 subjects was the group to which the donors belonged. The chain couples TRBV7-8 to TRBJ2-7; TRBD2 fits 13 bases in the junction. The clonotype comes from a woman aged 30 to 39 in good health and CMV-seronegative. Sample: PBMCs. The CDR3 reads CASSLGHPGTSGNYEQYF. The bases are TGTGCCAGCAGCTTAGGGCACCCCGGGACTAGCGGGAACTACGAGCAGTACTTC.